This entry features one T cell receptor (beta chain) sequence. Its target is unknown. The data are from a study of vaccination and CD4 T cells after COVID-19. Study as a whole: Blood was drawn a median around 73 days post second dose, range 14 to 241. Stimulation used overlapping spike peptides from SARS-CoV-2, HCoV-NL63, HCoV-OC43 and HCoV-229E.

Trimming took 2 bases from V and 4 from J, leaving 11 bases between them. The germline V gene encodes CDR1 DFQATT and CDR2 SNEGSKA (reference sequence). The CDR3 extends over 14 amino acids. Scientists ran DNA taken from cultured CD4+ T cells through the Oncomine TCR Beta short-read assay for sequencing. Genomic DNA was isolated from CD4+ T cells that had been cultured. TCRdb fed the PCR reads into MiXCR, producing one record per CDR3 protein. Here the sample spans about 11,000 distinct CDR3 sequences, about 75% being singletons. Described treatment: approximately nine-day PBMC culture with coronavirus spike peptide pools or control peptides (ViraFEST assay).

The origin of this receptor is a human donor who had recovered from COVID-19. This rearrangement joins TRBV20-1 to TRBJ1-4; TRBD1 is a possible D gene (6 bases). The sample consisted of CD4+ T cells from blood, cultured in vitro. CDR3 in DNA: TGCAGTGCTAGATGGGGGGCGCATAATGAAAAACTGTTTTTT. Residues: CSARWGAHNEKLFF.